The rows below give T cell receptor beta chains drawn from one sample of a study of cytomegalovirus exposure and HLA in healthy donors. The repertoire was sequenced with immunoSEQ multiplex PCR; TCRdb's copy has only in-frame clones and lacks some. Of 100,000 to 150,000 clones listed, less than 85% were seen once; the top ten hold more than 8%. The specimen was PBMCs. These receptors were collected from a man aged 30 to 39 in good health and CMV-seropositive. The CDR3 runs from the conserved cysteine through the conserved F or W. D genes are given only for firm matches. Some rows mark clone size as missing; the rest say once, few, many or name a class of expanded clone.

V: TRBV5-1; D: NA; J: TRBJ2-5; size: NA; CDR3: CASSLARLQETQYF; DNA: TGCGCCAGCAGCTTGGCCAGACTCCAAGAGACCCAGTACTTC
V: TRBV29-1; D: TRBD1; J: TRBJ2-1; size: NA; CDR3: CSVDGDRASSYNEQFF; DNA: TGCAGCGTTGACGGGGACAGGGCGAGCTCCTACAATGAGCAGTTCTTC
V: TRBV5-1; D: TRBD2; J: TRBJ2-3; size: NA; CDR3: CASRASGADTQYF; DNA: TGCGCCAGCAGGGCTAGCGGGGCAGATACGCAGTATTTT
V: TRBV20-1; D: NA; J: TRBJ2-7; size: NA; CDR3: CSARVGYEQYF; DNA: TGCAGTGCTAGAGTCGGCTACGAGCAGTACTTC
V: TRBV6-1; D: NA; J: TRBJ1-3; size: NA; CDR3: CASSEVGFPGNTIYF; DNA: TGTGCCAGCAGTGAAGTCGGGTTTCCTGGAAACACCATATATTTT
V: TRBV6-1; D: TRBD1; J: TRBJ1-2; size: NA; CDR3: CASSEARNRGDRGYTF; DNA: TGTGCCAGCAGTGAAGCGAGGAACAGGGGGGATAGGGGCTACACCTTC
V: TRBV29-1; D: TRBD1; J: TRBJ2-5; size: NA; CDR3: CSVSTGGGETQYF; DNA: TGCAGCGTTTCGACAGGGGGTGGAGAGACCCAGTACTTC
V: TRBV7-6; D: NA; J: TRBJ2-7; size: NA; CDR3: CASSLAPGSEQYF; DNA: TGTGCCAGCAGCTTAGCCCCGGGTTCCGAGCAGTACTTC
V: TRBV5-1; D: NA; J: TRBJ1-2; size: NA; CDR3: CASSPLTDSYGYTF; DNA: TGCGCCAGCAGCCCCCTAACAGATTCCTATGGCTACACCTTC
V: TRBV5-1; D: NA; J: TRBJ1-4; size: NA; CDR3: CASSPKSSEFEKLFF; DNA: TGCGCCAGCAGCCCCAAATCTTCGGAGTTTGAAAAACTGTTTTTT
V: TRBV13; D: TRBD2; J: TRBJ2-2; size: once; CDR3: CASTVAGGYNGELFF; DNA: TGTGCCAGCACCGTAGCGGGGGGATACAACGGGGAGCTGTTTTTT
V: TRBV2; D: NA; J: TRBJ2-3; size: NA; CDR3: CASSEQGDTQYF; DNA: TGTGCCAGCAGTGAACAGGGAGATACGCAGTATTTT
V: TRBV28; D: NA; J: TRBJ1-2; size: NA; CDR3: CASREPGGGHGYTF; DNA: TGTGCCAGCAGGGAACCTGGGGGGGGCCATGGCTACACCTTC
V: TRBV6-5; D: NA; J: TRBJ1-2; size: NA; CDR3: CASSSALRNYGYTF; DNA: TGTGCCAGCAGTTCGGCCCTCAGGAACTATGGCTACACCTTC
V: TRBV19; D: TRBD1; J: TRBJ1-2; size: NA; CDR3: CASTEGQINYGYTF; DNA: TGTGCCAGTACCGAGGGACAGATTAACTATGGCTACACCTTC
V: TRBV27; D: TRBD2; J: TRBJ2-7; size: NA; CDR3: CASVSLGTSGYEQYF; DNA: TGTGCCAGCGTCAGCCTCGGGACTAGCGGCTACGAGCAGTACTTC
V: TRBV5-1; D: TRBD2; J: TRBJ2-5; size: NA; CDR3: CASSLAGVQETQYF; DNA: TGCGCCAGCAGTTTAGCGGGGGTCCAAGAGACCCAGTACTTC